Many counts were recorded for the clone carrying this T cell receptor (beta chain). As yet, its antigen is unknown. The iRepertoire nested amplicon-rescue multiplex PCR amplified TCR alpha and beta CDR3s from RNA. For one-step reverse transcription and amplification, about 85-400 ng of tissue mRNA or PBMC total RNA was used. TCRdb re-called the multiplex PCR reads with MiXCR, one entry per CDR3 protein. The sample includes around 140,000 distinct CDR3 sequences, about two fifths seen only once; the top ten take roughly 20%. Germline-derived CDR1 and CDR2 are SNHLY and FYNNEI. The CDR3 totals 13 residues. V shed 3 bases and J shed 7 bases, with 12 bases lying between them. This sample is drawn from a study of glioma-infiltrating T cells. Study findings and constraints: Tissue and blood shared very few CDR3 sequences. Above-expected tissue-blood divergence occurred in all gliomas, most in low-grade ones.

This receptor was taken from a human donor with low-grade glioma or glioblastoma, undergoing nonglioma brain surgery, or in good health (not recorded which). Material for sequencing was glioma tissue, nonneoplastic brain tissue, or PBMCs (not recorded which). The chain links TRBV2 to TRBJ1-1; no clear D. CDR3 bases: TGTGCCAGCAGTGACGCTGCGAGGATTGAAGCTTTCTTT. Its protein is CASSDAARIEAFF.